This TCR beta chain was sequenced for a study of cytomegalovirus exposure and HLA in healthy donors. Looked up from germline, CDR1 is SGHVS and CDR2 is FNYEAQ. The CDR3 contains 14 residues. The germline V and J ends were trimmed by 2 bases and 0 bases, with 8 bases remaining between them. A multiplex PCR was run with 60 Vbeta primers and 13 Jbeta primers. Original analysis: Later, 65 million to 90 million unique TCR beta chains were counted in an analysis, and about 10 million of them were shared. Here immunoSEQ multiplex PCR was the method, and the copy in TCRdb shows in-frame clones only, minus some. V and J calls and clone size follow that table, whereas D and trimming were derived from the DNA. The sample consists of roughly 150,000 clones, 80% to 85% of them appearing once.

The sequenced sample consisted of PBMCs. The chain recombines TRBV7-6 with TRBJ2-7; D is possibly TRBD2 (6 bases). The sequence came from a male donor in good health and CMV-seronegative. CDR3 nucleotide sequence: TGTGCCAGCAGCTTACGGGGGAACTCCTACGAGCAGTACTTC. This codes for CASSLRGNSYEQYF.